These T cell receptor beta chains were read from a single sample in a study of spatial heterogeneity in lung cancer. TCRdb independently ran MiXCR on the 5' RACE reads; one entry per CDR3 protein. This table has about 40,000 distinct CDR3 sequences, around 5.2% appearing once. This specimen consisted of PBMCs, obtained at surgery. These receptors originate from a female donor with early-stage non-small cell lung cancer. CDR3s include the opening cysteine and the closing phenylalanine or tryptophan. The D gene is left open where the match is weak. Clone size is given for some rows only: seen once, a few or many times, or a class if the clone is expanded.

CDR3 protein: CASSPFGGGSYNEQFF
CDR3 DNA: TGTGCCAGCAGCCCCTTCGGGGGGGGATCCTACAATGAGCAGTTCTTC
clone size: few
V gene: TRBV14
D gene: TRBD2
CDR3 length: 16
J gene: TRBJ2-1

CDR3 protein: CASSGGLSNQPQHF
CDR3 DNA: TGTGCCAGCAGTGGAGGGCTTAGCAATCAGCCCCAGCATTTT
clone size: many
V gene: TRBV6-1
D gene: NA
CDR3 length: 14
J gene: TRBJ1-5

CDR3 protein: CASSARPHYEQYF
CDR3 DNA: TGTGCCAGCAGCGCCAGGCCTCACTACGAGCAGTACTTC
clone size: many
V gene: TRBV9
D gene: NA
CDR3 length: 13
J gene: TRBJ2-7

CDR3 protein: CSARDRGTYGYTF
CDR3 DNA: TGCAGTGCTAGGGACAGGGGGACCTATGGCTACACCTTC
clone size: many
V gene: TRBV20-1
D gene: TRBD1
CDR3 length: 13
J gene: TRBJ1-2

CDR3 protein: CASSRGAGEDQYF
CDR3 DNA: TGTGCCAGCAGCCGCGGAGCGGGGGAAGACCAGTACTTC
clone size: many
V gene: TRBV7-3
D gene: TRBD2
CDR3 length: 13
J gene: TRBJ2-5

CDR3 protein: CASSPGQGYSPLHF
CDR3 DNA: TGCGCCAGCAGCCCGGGACAGGGCTACTCACCCCTCCACTTT
clone size: many
V gene: TRBV5-1
D gene: TRBD1
CDR3 length: 14
J gene: TRBJ1-6

CDR3 protein: CSASGVVGYF
CDR3 DNA: TGCAGTGCAAGTGGGGTCGTAGGATATTTT
clone size: NA
V gene: TRBV20-1
D gene: NA
CDR3 length: 10
J gene: TRBJ1-1

CDR3 protein: CASSLFGSGVNEQFF
CDR3 DNA: TGTGCCAGCAGCTTATTCGGTAGCGGGGTTAATGAGCAGTTCTTC
clone size: many
V gene: TRBV11-2
D gene: TRBD2
CDR3 length: 15
J gene: TRBJ2-1

CDR3 protein: CSVSDGPQETQYF
CDR3 DNA: TGCAGCGTGAGTGATGGCCCGCAAGAGACCCAGTACTTC
clone size: many
V gene: TRBV29-1
D gene: NA
CDR3 length: 13
J gene: TRBJ2-5

CDR3 protein: CASSLALGQAEAFF
CDR3 DNA: TGTGCCAGCAGCTTAGCGCTGGGCCAGGCTGAAGCTTTCTTT
clone size: many
V gene: TRBV7-9
D gene: NA
CDR3 length: 14
J gene: TRBJ1-1

CDR3 protein: CASSRQRQRDYYGYTF
CDR3 DNA: TGTGCCAGCAGTCGACAACGACAGAGGGACTACTATGGCTACACCTTC
clone size: many
V gene: TRBV6-5
D gene: NA
CDR3 length: 16
J gene: TRBJ1-2

CDR3 protein: CASSLPGSWGNQPQHF
CDR3 DNA: TGTGCCAGCAGTTTACCCGGCAGCTGGGGCAATCAGCCCCAGCATTTT
clone size: many
V gene: TRBV28
D gene: NA
CDR3 length: 16
J gene: TRBJ1-5

CDR3 protein: CSAKAGGDFYEQYF
CDR3 DNA: TGCAGTGCTAAGGCCGGGGGGGACTTCTACGAGCAGTACTTC
clone size: few
V gene: TRBV20-1
D gene: TRBD2
CDR3 length: 14
J gene: TRBJ2-7

CDR3 protein: CASSWTPGGGRIEAFF
CDR3 DNA: TGTGCCAGCAGTTGGACTCCGGGAGGGGGCAGAATTGAAGCTTTCTTT
clone size: many
V gene: TRBV28
D gene: TRBD1
CDR3 length: 16
J gene: TRBJ1-1

CDR3 protein: CASSQDGTRSETQYF
CDR3 DNA: TGTGCCAGCAGCCAAGACGGGACTAGATCGGAGACCCAGTACTTC
clone size: many
V gene: TRBV4-2
D gene: TRBD2
CDR3 length: 15
J gene: TRBJ2-5

CDR3 protein: CAIKPVRGAGGYTF
CDR3 DNA: TGTGCCATCAAGCCGGTCCGGGGAGCAGGGGGCTACACCTTC
clone size: many
V gene: TRBV10-3
D gene: NA
CDR3 length: 14
J gene: TRBJ1-2

CDR3 protein: CASSYPGPGNQPQHF
CDR3 DNA: TGTGCCAGCAGTTACCCTGGGCCCGGCAATCAGCCCCAGCATTTT
clone size: many
V gene: TRBV6-6
D gene: NA
CDR3 length: 15
J gene: TRBJ1-5

CDR3 protein: CSVEGGQGSDEQFF
CDR3 DNA: TGCAGCGTTGAAGGGGGACAGGGGAGCGATGAGCAGTTCTTC
clone size: many
V gene: TRBV29-1
D gene: TRBD1
CDR3 length: 14
J gene: TRBJ2-1

CDR3 protein: CASSSRPGISYNEQFF
CDR3 DNA: TGTGCCAGCAGCTCCCGCCCGGGGATCTCCTACAATGAGCAGTTCTTC
clone size: many
V gene: TRBV11-2
D gene: NA
CDR3 length: 16
J gene: TRBJ2-1

CDR3 protein: CASSHGTGVYNEQFF
CDR3 DNA: TGTGCCAGCAGCCATGGGACAGGAGTCTACAATGAGCAGTTCTTC
clone size: many
V gene: TRBV3-1
D gene: TRBD1
CDR3 length: 15
J gene: TRBJ2-1

CDR3 protein: CASSIARGRQSGAKNIQYF
CDR3 DNA: TGTGCCAGTAGTATAGCCAGAGGGAGACAGTCCGGAGCCAAAAACATTCAGTACTTC
clone size: medium-sized
V gene: TRBV19
D gene: NA
CDR3 length: 19
J gene: TRBJ2-4

CDR3 protein: CASSTVGVEKLFF
CDR3 DNA: TGTGCCAGCAGTACCGTGGGGGTTGAAAAACTGTTTTTT
clone size: NA
V gene: TRBV6-6
D gene: NA
CDR3 length: 13
J gene: TRBJ1-4

CDR3 protein: CASSPKGQANTGELFF
CDR3 DNA: TGCGCCAGCAGCCCTAAGGGACAGGCGAACACCGGGGAGCTGTTTTTT
clone size: many
V gene: TRBV5-1
D gene: TRBD1
CDR3 length: 16
J gene: TRBJ2-2

CDR3 protein: CASGGGATDTQYF
CDR3 DNA: TGTGCCAGCGGGGGCGGGGCCACAGATACGCAGTATTTT
clone size: NA
V gene: TRBV2
D gene: NA
CDR3 length: 13
J gene: TRBJ2-3

CDR3 protein: CASSPNSFGTGELFF
CDR3 DNA: TGTGCCAGCAGCCCAAACAGCTTTGGCACCGGGGAGCTGTTTTTT
clone size: few
V gene: TRBV28
D gene: NA
CDR3 length: 15
J gene: TRBJ2-2

CDR3 protein: CASSSSGGAVLTF
CDR3 DNA: TGTGCCAGCAGCTCCAGCGGGGGAGCGGTTCTCACCTTC
clone size: few
V gene: TRBV7-9
D gene: NA
CDR3 length: 13
J gene: TRBJ1-2

CDR3 protein: CSASRQGNQPQHF
CDR3 DNA: TGCAGTGCTAGCAGGCAGGGGAATCAGCCCCAGCATTTT
clone size: many
V gene: TRBV20-1
D gene: NA
CDR3 length: 13
J gene: TRBJ1-5

CDR3 protein: CASSRQGPPSSGNTIYF
CDR3 DNA: TGTGCCAGCAGTCGACAAGGCCCACCTTCCTCTGGAAACACCATATATTTT
clone size: many
V gene: TRBV6-2/TRBV6-3
D gene: NA
CDR3 length: 17
J gene: TRBJ1-3

CDR3 protein: CSAGWGGGAFF
CDR3 DNA: TGCAGTGCTGGATGGGGAGGGGGAGCTTTCTTT
clone size: many
V gene: TRBV20-1
D gene: NA
CDR3 length: 11
J gene: TRBJ1-1

CDR3 protein: CASSQAPGSYNEQFF
CDR3 DNA: TGTGCCAGCTCACAGGCGCCAGGGTCCTACAATGAGCAGTTCTTC
clone size: many
V gene: TRBV18
D gene: NA
CDR3 length: 15
J gene: TRBJ2-1

CDR3 protein: CASSPGGRSPLHF
CDR3 DNA: TGTGCCAGCAGCCCAGGGGGCAGGTCACCCCTCCACTTT
clone size: many
V gene: TRBV7-3
D gene: TRBD1
CDR3 length: 13
J gene: TRBJ1-6